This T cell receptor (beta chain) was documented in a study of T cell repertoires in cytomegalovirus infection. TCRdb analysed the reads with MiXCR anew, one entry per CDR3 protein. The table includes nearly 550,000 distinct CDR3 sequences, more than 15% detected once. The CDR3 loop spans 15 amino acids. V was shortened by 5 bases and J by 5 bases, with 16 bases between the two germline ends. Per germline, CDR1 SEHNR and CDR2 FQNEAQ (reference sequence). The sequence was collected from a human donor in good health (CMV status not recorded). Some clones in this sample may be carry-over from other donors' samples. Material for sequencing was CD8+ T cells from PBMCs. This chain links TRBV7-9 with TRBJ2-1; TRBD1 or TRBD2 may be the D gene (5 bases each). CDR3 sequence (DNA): TGTGCCAGCAGCCCCCCGCTTCCGGGACACAATGAGCAGTTCTTC. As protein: CASSPPLPGHNEQFF.